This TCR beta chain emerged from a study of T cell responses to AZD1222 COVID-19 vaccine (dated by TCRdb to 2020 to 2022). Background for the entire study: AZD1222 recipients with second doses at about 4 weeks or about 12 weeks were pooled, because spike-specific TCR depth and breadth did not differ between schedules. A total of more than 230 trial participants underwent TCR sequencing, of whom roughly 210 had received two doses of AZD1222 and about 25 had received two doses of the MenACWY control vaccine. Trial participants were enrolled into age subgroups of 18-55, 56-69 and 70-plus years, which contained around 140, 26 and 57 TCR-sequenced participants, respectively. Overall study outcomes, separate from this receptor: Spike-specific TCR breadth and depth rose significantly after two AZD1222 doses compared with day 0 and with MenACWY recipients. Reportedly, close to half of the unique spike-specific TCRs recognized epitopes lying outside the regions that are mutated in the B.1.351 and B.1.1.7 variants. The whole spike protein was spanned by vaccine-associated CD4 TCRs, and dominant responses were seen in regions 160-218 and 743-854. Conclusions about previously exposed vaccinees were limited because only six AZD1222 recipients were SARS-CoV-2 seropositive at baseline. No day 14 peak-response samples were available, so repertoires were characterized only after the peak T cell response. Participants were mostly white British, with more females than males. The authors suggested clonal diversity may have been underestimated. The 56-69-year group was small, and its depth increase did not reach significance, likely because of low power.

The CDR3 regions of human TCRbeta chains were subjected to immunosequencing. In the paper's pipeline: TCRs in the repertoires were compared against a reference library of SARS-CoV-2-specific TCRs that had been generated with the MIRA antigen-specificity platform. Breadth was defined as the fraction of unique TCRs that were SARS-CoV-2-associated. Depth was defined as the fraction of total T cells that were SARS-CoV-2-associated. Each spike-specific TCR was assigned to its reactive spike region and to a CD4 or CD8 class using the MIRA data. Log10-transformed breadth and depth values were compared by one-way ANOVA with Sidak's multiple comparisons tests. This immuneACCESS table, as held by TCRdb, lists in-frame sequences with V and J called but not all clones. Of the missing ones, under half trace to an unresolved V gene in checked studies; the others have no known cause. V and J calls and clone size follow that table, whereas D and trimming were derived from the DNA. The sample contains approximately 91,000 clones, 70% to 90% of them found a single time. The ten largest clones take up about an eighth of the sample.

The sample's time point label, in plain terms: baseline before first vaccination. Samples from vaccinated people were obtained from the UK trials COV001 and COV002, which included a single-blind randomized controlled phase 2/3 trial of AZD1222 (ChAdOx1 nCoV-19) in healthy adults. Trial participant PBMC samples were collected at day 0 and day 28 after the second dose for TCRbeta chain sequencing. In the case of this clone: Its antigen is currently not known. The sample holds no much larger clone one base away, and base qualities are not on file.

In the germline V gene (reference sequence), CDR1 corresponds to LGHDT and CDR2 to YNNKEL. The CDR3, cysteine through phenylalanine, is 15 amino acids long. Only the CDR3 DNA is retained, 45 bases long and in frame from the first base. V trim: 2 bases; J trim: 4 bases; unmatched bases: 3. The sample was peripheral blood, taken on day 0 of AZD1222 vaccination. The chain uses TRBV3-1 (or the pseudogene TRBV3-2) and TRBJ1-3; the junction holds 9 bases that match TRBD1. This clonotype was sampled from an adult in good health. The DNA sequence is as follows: TGTGCCAGCAGCCAAACAGGGGGCGTAGGAAACACCATATATTTT. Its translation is CASSQTGGVGNTIYF.